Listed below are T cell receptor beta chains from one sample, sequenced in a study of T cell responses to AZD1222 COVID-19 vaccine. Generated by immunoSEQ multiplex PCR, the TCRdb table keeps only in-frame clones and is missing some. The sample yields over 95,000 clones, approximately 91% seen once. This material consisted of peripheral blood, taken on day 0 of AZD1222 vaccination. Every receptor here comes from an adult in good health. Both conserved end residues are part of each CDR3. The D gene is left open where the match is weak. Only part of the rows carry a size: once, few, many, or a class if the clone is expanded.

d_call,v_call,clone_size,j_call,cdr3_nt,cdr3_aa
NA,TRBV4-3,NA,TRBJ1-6,TGCGCCAGCAGCCAAGTCGCCGGACGGAATTCACCCCTCCACTTT,CASSQVAGRNSPLHF
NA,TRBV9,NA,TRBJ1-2,TGTGCCAGCAGCGTACTAACAGGTTCCTCTGGCTACACCTTC,CASSVLTGSSGYTF
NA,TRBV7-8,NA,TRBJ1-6,TGTGCCAGCAGCTTAGAAAGAATCAACGGTTCACCCCTCCACTTT,CASSLERINGSPLHF
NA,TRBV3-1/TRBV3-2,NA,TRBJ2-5,TGTGCCAGCAGCCACCTGGGAAAAGAGACCCAGTACTTC,CASSHLGKETQYF
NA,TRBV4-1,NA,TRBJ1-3,TGCGCCAGCAGCCAGCAAGCTGGAAACACCATATATTTT,CASSQQAGNTIYF
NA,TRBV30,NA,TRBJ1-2,TGTGCCTGGAGTCCCTTCTCGGGCCCTTATACTTATGGCTACACCTTC,CAWSPFSGPYTYGYTF
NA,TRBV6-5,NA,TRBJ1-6,TGTGCCAGCGTAGGGGAGGCGGCCTATAATTCACCCCTCCACTTT,CASVGEAAYNSPLHF
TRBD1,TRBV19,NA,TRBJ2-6,TGTGCCAGTAGTATAAACAGGGGGAATGGGGCCAACGTCCTGACTTTC,CASSINRGNGANVLTF
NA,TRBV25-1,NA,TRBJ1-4,TGTGCCAGCAGTGAATGGGGGGAAGGCGAAAAACTGTTTTTT,CASSEWGEGEKLFF
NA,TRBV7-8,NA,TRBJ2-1,TGTGCCAGCAGCTTTACCGGGATCCTCAACAATGAGCAGTTCTTC,CASSFTGILNNEQFF
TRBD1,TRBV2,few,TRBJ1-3,TGTGCCAGCAGCCCACAGGGGGGATCTGGAAACACCATATATTTT,CASSPQGGSGNTIYF
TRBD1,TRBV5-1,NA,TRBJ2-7,TGCGCCAGCAGCTCGACAGGGGGCTCCTACGAGCAGTACTTC,CASSSTGGSYEQYF
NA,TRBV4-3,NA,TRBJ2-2,TGCGCCAGCCGCCCTGGACAGCACACCGGGGAGCTGTTTTTT,CASRPGQHTGELFF
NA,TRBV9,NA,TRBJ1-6,TGTGCCAGCAGCGTAGATGGCAGCGTAAATTCACCCCTCCACTTT,CASSVDGSVNSPLHF
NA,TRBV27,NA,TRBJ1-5,TGTGCCAGCAGTCTAACCCTCGGCAATCAGCCCCAGCATTTT,CASSLTLGNQPQHF
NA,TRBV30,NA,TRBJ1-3,TGTGCCTGGAGCCAAGGGGGCTCTGGAAACACCATATATTTT,CAWSQGGSGNTIYF
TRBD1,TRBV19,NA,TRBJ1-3,TGTGCCAGTAGTACCACAGGGGGTGGAAACACCATATATTTT,CASSTTGGGNTIYF
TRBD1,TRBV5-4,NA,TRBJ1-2,TGTGCCAGCAGTCACACGGACAGGCCTTATGGCTACACCTTC,CASSHTDRPYGYTF
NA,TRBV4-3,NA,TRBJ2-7,TGCGCCAGCAGCCTAGGGACTGGCGGGGAGCAGTACTTC,CASSLGTGGEQYF
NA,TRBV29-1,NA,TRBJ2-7,TGCAGCGTTGTTGGTCAGTACTCCTACGAGCAGTACTTC,CSVVGQYSYEQYF
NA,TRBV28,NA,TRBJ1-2,TGTGCCAGCAGTGATCTTGGCCTGTGGGGCTACACCTTC,CASSDLGLWGYTF
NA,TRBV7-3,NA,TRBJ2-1,TGTGCCAGCAGCTTAGAGGGGGGCCCCTACAATGAGCAGTTCTTC,CASSLEGGPYNEQFF
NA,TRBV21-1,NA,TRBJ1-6,TGTGCCAGCAGCCAGGCACACCGCTATAATTCACCCCTCCACTTT,CASSQAHRYNSPLHF
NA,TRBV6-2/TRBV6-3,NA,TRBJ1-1,TGTGCCAGCAGTAGAAACGGACTGAACACTGAAGCTTTCTTT,CASSRNGLNTEAFF
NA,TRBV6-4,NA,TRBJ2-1,TGTGCCAGCAGTACTGCTAGCGCCGCCTACAATGAGCAGTTCTTC,CASSTASAAYNEQFF
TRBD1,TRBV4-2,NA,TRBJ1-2,TGTGCCAGCAGCCAGAAAACAGGGGCCTATGGCTACACCTTC,CASSQKTGAYGYTF
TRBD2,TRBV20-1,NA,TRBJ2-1,TGCAGTGCTAGTGGGGGGGTTAGGTACAATGAGCAGTTCTTC,CSASGGVRYNEQFF
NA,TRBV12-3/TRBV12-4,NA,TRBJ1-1,TGTGCCAGCAGCGCGGTACCAACTGAAGCTTTCTTT,CASSAVPTEAFF
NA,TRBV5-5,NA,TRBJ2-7,TGTGCCAGCAGCCGGCCCCCCTCCTACGAGCAGTACTTC,CASSRPPSYEQYF
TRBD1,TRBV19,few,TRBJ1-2,TGTGCCAGTAGTATACCTCACAGGGGAGGCTACACCTTC,CASSIPHRGGYTF
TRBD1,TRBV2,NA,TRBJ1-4,TGTGCCAGCAGAGGGACAGGGATGGCAACTAATGAAAAACTGTTTTTT,CASRGTGMATNEKLFF
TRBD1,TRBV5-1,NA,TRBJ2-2,TGCGCCAGCAGCCTGCAGGGGGAGAGGACCGGGGAGCTGTTTTTT,CASSLQGERTGELFF
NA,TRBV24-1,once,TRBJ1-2,TGTGCCACCAGTGACCCCCATGGGGATGGTAACTATGGCTACACCTTC,CATSDPHGDGNYGYTF
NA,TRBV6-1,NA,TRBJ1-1,TGTGCCAGCAGTGAGGGAGTTCACACTGAAGCTTTCTTT,CASSEGVHTEAFF
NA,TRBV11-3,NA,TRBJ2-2,TGTGCCAGCAGCCCTCACGGTGGGTTTGGAGGAACCGGGGAGCTGTTTTTT,CASSPHGGFGGTGELFF
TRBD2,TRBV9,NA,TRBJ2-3,TGTGCCAGCAGCGTAGGTGGTAGCGGGGGGAAAGATACGCAGTATTTT,CASSVGGSGGKDTQYF
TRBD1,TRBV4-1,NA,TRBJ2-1,TGCGCCAGCAGCCAAGCTACCGGGACAGGGGGGGGGAACGATGAGCAGTTCTTC,CASSQATGTGGGNDEQFF
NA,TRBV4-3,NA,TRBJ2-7,TGCGCCAGCAGCCAAGCGCAACACCTCGAGCAGTACTTC,CASSQAQHLEQYF
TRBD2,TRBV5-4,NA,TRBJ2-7,TGTGCCAGCAGCTCTAGGACTAGCGGGGTCTCGGGCCGCGAGCAGTACTTC,CASSSRTSGVSGREQYF
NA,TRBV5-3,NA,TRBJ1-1,TGTGCCAGAAGGCCCCCGGGACTCCAAAACACTGAAGCTTTCTTT,CARRPPGLQNTEAFF
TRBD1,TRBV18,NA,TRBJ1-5,TGTGCCAGCTCACCCCGACAGGGTGTAGGCAATCAGCCCCAGCATTTT,CASSPRQGVGNQPQHF
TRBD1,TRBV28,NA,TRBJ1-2,TGTGCCAGCAGTTCCCCAAGACAGGGGTATAACTATGGCTACACCTTC,CASSSPRQGYNYGYTF
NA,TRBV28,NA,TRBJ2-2,TGTGCCAGCAGACAGGGCGAACTCAACACCGGGGAGCTGTTTTTT,CASRQGELNTGELFF
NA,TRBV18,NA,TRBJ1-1,TGTGCCAGCTCACCTTATAGTTCACCGAACACTGAAGCTTTCTTT,CASSPYSSPNTEAFF
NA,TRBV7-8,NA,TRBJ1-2,TGTGCCAGCAACGTCGACCGGGCGGTTCGGGGCTACACCTTC,CASNVDRAVRGYTF